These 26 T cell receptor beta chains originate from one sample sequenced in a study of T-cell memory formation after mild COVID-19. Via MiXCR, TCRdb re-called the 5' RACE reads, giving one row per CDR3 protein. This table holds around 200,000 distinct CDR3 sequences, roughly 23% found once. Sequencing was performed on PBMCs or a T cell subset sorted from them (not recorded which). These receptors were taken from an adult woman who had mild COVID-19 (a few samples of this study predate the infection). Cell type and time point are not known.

CDR3 DNA: TGTGCCAGCAAACAGGGGTTGGAGCCCCAGCATTTT. Protein: CASKQGLEPQHF. The genes are TRBV6-2 or TRBV6-3 and TRBJ1-5, with 7 nucleotides matching TRBD1. Trimming removed 7 bases from V and 8 bases from J; junction bases left unmatched: 5. Germline V CDR1 and CDR2: MNHEY, SVGEGT. CDR3 size: 12 residues.

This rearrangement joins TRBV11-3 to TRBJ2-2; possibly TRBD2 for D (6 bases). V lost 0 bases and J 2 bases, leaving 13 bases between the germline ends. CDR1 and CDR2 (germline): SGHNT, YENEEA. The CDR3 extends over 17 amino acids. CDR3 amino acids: CASSLDLEDYNTGELFF. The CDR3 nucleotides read TGTGCCAGCAGCTTAGATCTGGAGGACTACAACACCGGGGAGCTGTTTTTT.

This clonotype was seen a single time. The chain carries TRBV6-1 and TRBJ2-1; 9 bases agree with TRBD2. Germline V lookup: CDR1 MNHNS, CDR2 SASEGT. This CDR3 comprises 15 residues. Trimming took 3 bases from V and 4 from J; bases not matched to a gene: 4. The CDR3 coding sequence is TGTGCCAGCAGTGACGGACTAGCGATGTACAATGAGCAGTTCTTC. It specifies CASSDGLAMYNEQFF.

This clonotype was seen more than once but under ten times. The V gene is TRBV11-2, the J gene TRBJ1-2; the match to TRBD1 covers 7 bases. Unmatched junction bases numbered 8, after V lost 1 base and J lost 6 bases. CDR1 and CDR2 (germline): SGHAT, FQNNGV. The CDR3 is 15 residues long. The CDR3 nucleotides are TGTGCCAGCAGCTTAGCTCCCCGGGACAGCAATGGCTACACCTTC. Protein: CASSLAPRDSNGYTF.

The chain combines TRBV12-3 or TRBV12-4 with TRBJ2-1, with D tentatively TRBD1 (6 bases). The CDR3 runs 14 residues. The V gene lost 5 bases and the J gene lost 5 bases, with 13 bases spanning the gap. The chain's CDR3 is CASSPRGVHNEQFF. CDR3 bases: TGTGCCAGCAGTCCCAGGGGTGTGCACAATGAGCAGTTCTTC.

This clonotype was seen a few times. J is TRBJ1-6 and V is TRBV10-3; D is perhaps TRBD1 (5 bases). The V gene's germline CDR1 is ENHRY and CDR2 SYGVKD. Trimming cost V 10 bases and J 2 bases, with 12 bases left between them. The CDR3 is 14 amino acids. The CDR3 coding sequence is TGTGCCACCAGGGAGGGACCCTATAATTCACCCCTCCACTTT. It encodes CATREGPYNSPLHF.

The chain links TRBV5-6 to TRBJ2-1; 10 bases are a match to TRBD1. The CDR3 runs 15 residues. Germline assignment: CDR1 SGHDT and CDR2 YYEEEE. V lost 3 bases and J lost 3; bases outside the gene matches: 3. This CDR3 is CASSSRDRGYNEQFF. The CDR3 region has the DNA TGTGCCAGCAGCTCCCGGGACAGGGGCTACAATGAGCAGTTCTTC.

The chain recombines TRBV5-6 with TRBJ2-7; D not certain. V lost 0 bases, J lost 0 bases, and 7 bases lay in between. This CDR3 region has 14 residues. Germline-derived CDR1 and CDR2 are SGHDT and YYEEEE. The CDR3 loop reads CASSLDQSSYEQYF. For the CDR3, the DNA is TGTGCCAGCAGCTTGGATCAGAGCTCCTACGAGCAGTACTTC.

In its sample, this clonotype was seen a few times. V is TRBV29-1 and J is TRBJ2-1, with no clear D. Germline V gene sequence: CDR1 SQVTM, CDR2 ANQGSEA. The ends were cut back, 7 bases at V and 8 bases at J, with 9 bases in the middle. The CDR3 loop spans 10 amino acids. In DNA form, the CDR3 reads TGCAGCGCCCATCGGGATGAGCAGTTCTTC. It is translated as CSAHRDEQFF.

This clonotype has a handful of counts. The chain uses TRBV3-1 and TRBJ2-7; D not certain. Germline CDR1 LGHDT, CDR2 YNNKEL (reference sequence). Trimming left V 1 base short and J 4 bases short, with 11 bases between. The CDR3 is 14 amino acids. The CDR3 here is CASSQGPVGYEQYF. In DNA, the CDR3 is TGTGCCAGCAGCCAAGGACCGGTGGGTTACGAGCAGTACTTC.

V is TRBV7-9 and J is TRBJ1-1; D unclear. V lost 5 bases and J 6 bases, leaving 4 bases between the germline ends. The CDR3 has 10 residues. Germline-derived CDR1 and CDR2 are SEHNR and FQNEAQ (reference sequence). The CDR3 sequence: CASSGAEAFF. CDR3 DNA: TGTGCCAGCAGCGGAGCTGAAGCTTTCTTT.

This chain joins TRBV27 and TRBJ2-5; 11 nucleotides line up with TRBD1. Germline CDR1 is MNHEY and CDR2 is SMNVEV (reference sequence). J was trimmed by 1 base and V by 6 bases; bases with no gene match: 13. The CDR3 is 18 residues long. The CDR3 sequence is CASSPGQGAISGQETQYF. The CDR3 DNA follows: TGTGCCAGCAGCCCCGGACAGGGGGCGATCTCCGGCCAAGAGACCCAGTACTTC.

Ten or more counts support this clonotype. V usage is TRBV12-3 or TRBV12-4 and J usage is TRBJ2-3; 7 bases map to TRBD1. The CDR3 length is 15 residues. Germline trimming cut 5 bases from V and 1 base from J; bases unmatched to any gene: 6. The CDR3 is CASSPWTGRTDTQYF. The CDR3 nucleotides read TGTGCCAGCAGTCCCTGGACAGGCCGCACAGATACGCAGTATTTT.

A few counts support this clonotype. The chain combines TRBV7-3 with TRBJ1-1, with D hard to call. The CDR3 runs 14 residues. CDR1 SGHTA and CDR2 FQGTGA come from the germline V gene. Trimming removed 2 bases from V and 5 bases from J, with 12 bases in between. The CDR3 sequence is CASSLGGMGTEAFF. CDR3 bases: TGTGCCAGCAGCTTAGGCGGAATGGGGACTGAAGCTTTCTTT.

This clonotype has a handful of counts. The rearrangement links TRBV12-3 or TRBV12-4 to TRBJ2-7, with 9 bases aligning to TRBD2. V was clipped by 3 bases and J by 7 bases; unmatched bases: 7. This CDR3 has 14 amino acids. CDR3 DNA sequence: TGTGCCAGCAGTTTTGCGGGAGGGCCAAAGGAGCAGTACTTC. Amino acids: CASSFAGGPKEQYF.

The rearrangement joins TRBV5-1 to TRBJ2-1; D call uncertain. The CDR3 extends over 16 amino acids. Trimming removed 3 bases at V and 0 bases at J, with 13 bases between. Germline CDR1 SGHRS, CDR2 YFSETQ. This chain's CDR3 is CASSWDLGSSYNEQFF. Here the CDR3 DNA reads TGCGCCAGCAGCTGGGATTTGGGAAGCTCCTACAATGAGCAGTTCTTC.

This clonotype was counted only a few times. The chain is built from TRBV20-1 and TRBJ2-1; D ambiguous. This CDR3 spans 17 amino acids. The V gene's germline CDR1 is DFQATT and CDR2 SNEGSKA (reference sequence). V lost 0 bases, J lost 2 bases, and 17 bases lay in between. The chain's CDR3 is CSARDVSIGTTYNEQFF. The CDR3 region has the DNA TGCAGTGCTAGAGATGTCAGCATTGGTACCACCTACAATGAGCAGTTCTTC.

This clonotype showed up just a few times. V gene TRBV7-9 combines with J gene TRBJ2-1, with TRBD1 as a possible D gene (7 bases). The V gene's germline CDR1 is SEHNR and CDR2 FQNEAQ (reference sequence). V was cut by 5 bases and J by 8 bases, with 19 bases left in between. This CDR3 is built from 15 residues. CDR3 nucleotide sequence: TGTGCCAGCAGCCCCTTGCAGGGGGGATTGGATGAGCAGTTCTTC. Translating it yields CASSPLQGGLDEQFF.

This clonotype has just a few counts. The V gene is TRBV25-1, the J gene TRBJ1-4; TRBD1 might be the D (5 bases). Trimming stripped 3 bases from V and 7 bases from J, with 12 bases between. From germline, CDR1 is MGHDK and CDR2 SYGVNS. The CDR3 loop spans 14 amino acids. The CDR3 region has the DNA TGTGCCAGCAGTGATTGGGGGATGGGTGAAAAACTGTTTTTT. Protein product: CASSDWGMGEKLFF. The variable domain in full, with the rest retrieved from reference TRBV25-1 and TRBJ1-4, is EADIYQTPRYLVIGTGKKITLECSQTMGHDKMYWYQQDPGMELHLIHYSYGVNSTEKGDLSSESTVSRIRTEHFPLTLESARPSHTSQYLCASSDWGMGEKLFFGSGTQLSVL.

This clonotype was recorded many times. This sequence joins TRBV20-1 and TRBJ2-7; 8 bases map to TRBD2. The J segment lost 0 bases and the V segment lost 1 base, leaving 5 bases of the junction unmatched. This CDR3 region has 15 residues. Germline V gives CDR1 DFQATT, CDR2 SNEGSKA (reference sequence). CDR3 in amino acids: CSARAREAHSYEQYF. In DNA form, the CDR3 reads TGCAGTGCTAGAGCGCGGGAGGCGCACTCCTACGAGCAGTACTTC.

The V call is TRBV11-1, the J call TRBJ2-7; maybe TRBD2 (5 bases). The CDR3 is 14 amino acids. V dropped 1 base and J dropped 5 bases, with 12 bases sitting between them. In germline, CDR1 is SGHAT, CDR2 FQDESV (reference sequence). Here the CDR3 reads CASSLGEGPDEQYF. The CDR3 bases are TGTGCCAGCAGCTTAGGCGAGGGTCCGGACGAGCAGTACTTC.

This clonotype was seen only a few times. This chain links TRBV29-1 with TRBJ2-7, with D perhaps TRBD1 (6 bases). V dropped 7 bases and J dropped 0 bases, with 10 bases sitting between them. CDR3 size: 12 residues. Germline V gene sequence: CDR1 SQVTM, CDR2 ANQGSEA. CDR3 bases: TGCAGCGCCCGGGACAACTCCTACGAGCAGTACTTC. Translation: CSARDNSYEQYF.

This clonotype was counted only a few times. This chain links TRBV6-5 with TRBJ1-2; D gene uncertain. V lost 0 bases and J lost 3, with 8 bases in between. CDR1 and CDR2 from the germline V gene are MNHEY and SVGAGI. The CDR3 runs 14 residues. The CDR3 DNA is TGTGCCAGCAGTTACTCGGGCAGCTACTATGGCTACACCTTC. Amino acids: CASSYSGSYYGYTF.

In DNA, the CDR3 is TGTGCCAGCAGCTCCACCGGGACTAAGCAGTTCTTC. It yields the protein CASSSTGTKQFF. V and J are TRBV5-6 and TRBJ2-1; 7 positions agree with TRBD2. V shed 3 bases, J shed 11 bases, and the junction held 5 bases outside the gene matches. The germline CDR1 and CDR2 sequences are SGHDT and YYEEEE. The CDR3 extends over 12 amino acids.

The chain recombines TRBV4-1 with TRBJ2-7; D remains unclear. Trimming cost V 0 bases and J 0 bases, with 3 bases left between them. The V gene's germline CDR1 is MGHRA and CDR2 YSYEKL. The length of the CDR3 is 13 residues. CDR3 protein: CASSQEYSYEQYF. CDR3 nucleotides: TGCGCCAGCAGCCAAGAGTACTCCTACGAGCAGTACTTC.

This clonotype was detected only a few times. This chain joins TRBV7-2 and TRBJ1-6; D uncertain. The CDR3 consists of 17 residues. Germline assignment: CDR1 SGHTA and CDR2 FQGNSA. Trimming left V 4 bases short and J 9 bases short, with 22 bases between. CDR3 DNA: TGTGCCAGCAGCTCTACCCCCAGTACCTTCGGGGTTTCACCCCTCCACTTT. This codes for CASSSTPSTFGVSPLHF.